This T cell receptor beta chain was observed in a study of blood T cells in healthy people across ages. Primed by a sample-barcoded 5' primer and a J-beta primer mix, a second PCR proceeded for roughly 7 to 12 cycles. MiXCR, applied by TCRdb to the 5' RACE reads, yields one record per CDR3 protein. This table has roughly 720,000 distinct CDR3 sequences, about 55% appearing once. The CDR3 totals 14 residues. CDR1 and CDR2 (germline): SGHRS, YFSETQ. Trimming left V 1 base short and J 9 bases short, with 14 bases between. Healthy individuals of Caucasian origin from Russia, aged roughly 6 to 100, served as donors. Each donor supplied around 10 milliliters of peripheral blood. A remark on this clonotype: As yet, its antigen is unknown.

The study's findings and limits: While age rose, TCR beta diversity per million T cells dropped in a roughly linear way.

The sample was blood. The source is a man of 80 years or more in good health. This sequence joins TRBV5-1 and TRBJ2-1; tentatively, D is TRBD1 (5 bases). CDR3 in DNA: TGCGCCAGCAGCTTGACAGGTCTGAGCGCTGAGCAGTTCTTC. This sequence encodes CASSLTGLSAEQFF.